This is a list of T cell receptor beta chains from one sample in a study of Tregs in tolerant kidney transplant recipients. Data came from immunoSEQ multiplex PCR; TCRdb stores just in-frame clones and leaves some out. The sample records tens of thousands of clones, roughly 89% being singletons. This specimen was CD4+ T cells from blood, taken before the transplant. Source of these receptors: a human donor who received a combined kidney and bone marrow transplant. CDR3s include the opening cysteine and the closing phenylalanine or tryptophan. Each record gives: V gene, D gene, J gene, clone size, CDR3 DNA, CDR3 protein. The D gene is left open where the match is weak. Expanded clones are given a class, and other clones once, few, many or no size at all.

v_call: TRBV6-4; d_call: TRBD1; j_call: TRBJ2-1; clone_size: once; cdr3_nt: TGTGCCAGCAGTGCGGGGACAGGGGTGGGACGCAATGAGCAGTTCTTC; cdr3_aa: CASSAGTGVGRNEQFF
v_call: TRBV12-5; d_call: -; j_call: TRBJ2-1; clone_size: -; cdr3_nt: TGTGCTAGTGGTTTGGGGGGTGGGGGGTACTACAATGAGCAGTTCTTC; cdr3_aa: CASGLGGGGYYNEQFF
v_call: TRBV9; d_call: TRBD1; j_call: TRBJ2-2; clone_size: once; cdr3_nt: TGTGCCAGCAGCGTAGGGGACAGGGAAACCGGGGAGCTGTTTTTT; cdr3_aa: CASSVGDRETGELFF
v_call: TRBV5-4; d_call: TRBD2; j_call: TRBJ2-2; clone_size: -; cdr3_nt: TGTGCCAGCAGCTCACCTAGCGGAAACACCGGGGAGCTGTTTTTT; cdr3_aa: CASSSPSGNTGELFF
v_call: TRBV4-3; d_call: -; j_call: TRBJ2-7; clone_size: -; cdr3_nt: TGCGCCAGCAGCCACATAGGGGGCTCCTACGAGCAGTACTTC; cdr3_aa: CASSHIGGSYEQYF
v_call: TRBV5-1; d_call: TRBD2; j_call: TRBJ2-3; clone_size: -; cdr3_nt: TGCGCCAGCAGCTTGCTGGGACTAGCGGGACCTAGCACAGATACGCAGTATTTT; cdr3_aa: CASSLLGLAGPSTDTQYF
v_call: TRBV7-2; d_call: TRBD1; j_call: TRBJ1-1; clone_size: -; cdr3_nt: TGTGCCAGCAGCTTAGCGGACAGGAGGAACACTGAAGCTTTCTTT; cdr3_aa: CASSLADRRNTEAFF
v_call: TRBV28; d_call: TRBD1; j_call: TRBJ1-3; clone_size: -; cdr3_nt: TGTGCCAGCAGTTTATTGGGACAGACCTCTGGAAACACCATATATTTT; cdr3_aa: CASSLLGQTSGNTIYF
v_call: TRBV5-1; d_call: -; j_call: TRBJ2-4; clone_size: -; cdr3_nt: TGCGCCAGCAGCTTGGGGGGGCTGAACATTCAGTACTTC; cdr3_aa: CASSLGGLNIQYF
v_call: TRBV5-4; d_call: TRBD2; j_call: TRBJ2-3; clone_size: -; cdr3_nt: TGTGCCAGCAGCTTGGGGGGACTAGCGGAAACAGATACGCAGTATTTT; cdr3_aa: CASSLGGLAETDTQYF
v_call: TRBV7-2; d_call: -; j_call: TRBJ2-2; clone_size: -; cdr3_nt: TGTGCCAGCAGCTTAACGGCGGGTGCGAACACCGGGGAGCTGTTTTTT; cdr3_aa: CASSLTAGANTGELFF